This is a list of T cell receptor beta chains from one sample in a study of OX40 agonist ivuxolimab in advanced cancers. Profiled with immunoSEQ multiplex PCR; TCRdb holds only in-frame clones, not every one. The repertoire holds around 20,000 clones, with around 81% as singletons. Sequencing was performed on CD4+ or CD8+ T cells sorted from blood, taken in a trial of the OX40 agonist ivuxolimab. Receptor source: an adult with an advanced solid tumor such as melanoma, head and neck, liver or kidney cancer. Both conserved end residues are part of each CDR3. A D gene is named only where the DNA matches it firmly. The size entry is marked missing in some rows and otherwise reads once, few, many or a size class.

V	J	size	D	CDR3	DNA
TRBV29-1	TRBJ2-7	NA	NA	CSAEEPGRYEQYF	TGCAGCGCCGAGGAGCCAGGGAGATACGAGCAGTACTTC
TRBV9	TRBJ1-1	once	NA	CASSRQGWNTEAFF	TGTGCCAGCAGCCGCCAGGGGTGGAACACTGAAGCTTTCTTT
TRBV5-1	TRBJ2-4	NA	TRBD2	CASSLVAGENIQYF	TGCGCCAGCAGCTTGGTTGCGGGGGAAAACATTCAGTACTTC
TRBV7-9	TRBJ1-5	NA	NA	CASSINSVGEDNQPQHF	TGTGCCAGCAGTATAAATAGTGTCGGGGAGGACAATCAGCCCCAGCATTTT
TRBV7-9	TRBJ1-2	NA	NA	CASSLGTSYLYGYTF	TGTGCCAGCAGCTTAGGAACCAGCTACCTCTATGGCTACACCTTC
TRBV27	TRBJ1-5	NA	NA	CASSLLYQPQHF	TGTGCCAGCAGTTTATTATATCAGCCCCAGCATTTT
TRBV27	TRBJ1-5	NA	NA	CASTGVQPQHF	TGTGCCAGCACAGGGGTTCAGCCCCAGCATTTT
TRBV20-1	TRBJ2-7	NA	NA	CSAGAFGQYF	TGCAGTGCTGGGGCGTTCGGGCAGTACTTC
TRBV7-9	TRBJ1-5	few	TRBD1	CASSSWTGDSNQPQHF	TGTGCCAGCAGCTCGTGGACAGGGGATAGCAATCAGCCCCAGCATTTT
TRBV25-1	TRBJ2-5	NA	NA	CASNIGGETQYF	TGTGCCAGCAACATAGGGGGTGAGACCCAGTACTTC
TRBV6-5	TRBJ2-7	NA	NA	CASSDRTPYEQYF	TGTGCCAGCAGCGACAGGACACCCTACGAGCAGTACTTC
TRBV4-2	TRBJ2-3	NA	TRBD2	CASSQDAGGGADTQYF	TGTGCCAGCAGCCAAGATGCGGGGGGAGGTGCAGATACGCAGTATTTT
TRBV25-1	TRBJ1-2	NA	NA	CASSDNGIGYTF	TGTGCCAGCAGTGACAATGGGATCGGCTACACCTTC
TRBV7-9	TRBJ1-1	NA	TRBD1	CASSLGHRGENTEAFF	TGTGCCAGCAGCTTGGGGCACAGGGGAGAAAACACTGAAGCTTTCTTT
TRBV27	TRBJ1-1	NA	NA	CASRVGAHTEAFF	TGTGCCAGCCGCGTGGGGGCGCACACTGAAGCTTTCTTT
TRBV4-2	TRBJ2-1	NA	TRBD2	CASSQVSGAGNEQFF	TGTGCCAGCAGCCAAGTAAGCGGGGCAGGCAATGAGCAGTTCTTC
TRBV18	TRBJ2-1	NA	NA	CASSPPDRTYNEQFF	TGTGCCAGCTCACCACCGGATAGAACCTACAATGAGCAGTTCTTC
TRBV6-5	TRBJ1-1	NA	NA	CASSYSLSNQAFF	TGTGCCAGCAGTTACTCGTTGAGCAATCAAGCTTTCTTT
TRBV30	TRBJ1-2	NA	NA	CAWSVLTGGGGYTF	TGTGCCTGGAGTGTACTCACTGGGGGAGGGGGCTACACCTTC
TRBV27	TRBJ2-7	NA	TRBD1	CASSIQGTSYEQYF	TGTGCCAGCAGTATACAGGGGACATCCTACGAGCAGTACTTC
TRBV19	TRBJ2-3	NA	NA	CASSWGSSTDTQYF	TGTGCCAGCTCCTGGGGAAGTTCGACAGATACGCAGTATTTT
TRBV7-9	TRBJ2-3	NA	TRBD2	CASSKPGLAGAANTDTQYF	TGTGCCAGCAGCAAACCGGGACTAGCGGGGGCCGCGAACACAGATACGCAGTATTTT
TRBV7-3	TRBJ2-1	NA	TRBD2	CASRSGGQGEQFF	TGTGCCAGCCGCAGCGGGGGGCAGGGTGAGCAGTTCTTC
TRBV28	TRBJ2-4	once	TRBD1	CASSASRGRDKNIQYF	TGTGCCAGCTCTGCGAGCAGGGGGCGTGACAAAAACATTCAGTACTTC
TRBV6-7	TRBJ2-6	NA	NA	CASSVSRRLQSRANVLTF	TGTGCCAGCAGTGTCAGTAGGCGTTTACAAAGTCGGGCCAACGTCCTGACTTTC
TRBV6-1	TRBJ1-2	NA	NA	CASSEIWVAEYGYTF	TGTGCCAGCAGTGAAATCTGGGTAGCGGAGTATGGCTACACCTTC
TRBV14	TRBJ1-2	NA	NA	CASSHPDRSYGYTF	TGTGCCAGCAGCCATCCTGACAGGAGCTATGGCTACACCTTC
TRBV30	TRBJ2-7	NA	TRBD1	CAWSATGVEQYF	TGTGCCTGGAGTGCAACAGGGGTCGAGCAGTACTTC
TRBV6-4	TRBJ2-1	NA	TRBD2	CASSDSSGGANEQFF	TGTGCCAGCAGTGACTCTAGCGGGGGGGCCAATGAGCAGTTCTTC
TRBV7-9	TRBJ1-2	few	NA	CASSRHREDGYTF	TGTGCCAGCAGCCGACATCGGGAGGATGGCTACACCTTC
TRBV18	TRBJ1-6	NA	NA	CASSRAGGNSPLHF	TGTGCCAGCTCACGCGCAGGAGGTAATTCACCCCTCCACTTT
TRBV11-2	TRBJ1-1	NA	NA	CASSFDWWNTEAFF	TGTGCCAGCAGCTTTGACTGGTGGAACACTGAAGCTTTCTTT
TRBV14	TRBJ2-1	NA	TRBD1	CASSHWDRAYNEQFF	TGTGCCAGCAGCCATTGGGACAGGGCGTACAATGAGCAGTTCTTC
TRBV30	TRBJ1-1	NA	NA	CAWSVSQLNTEAFF	TGTGCCTGGAGTGTAAGTCAGTTAAACACTGAAGCTTTCTTT
TRBV2	TRBJ2-7	once	NA	CASKGVNSYEQYF	TGTGCCAGCAAGGGCGTCAACTCCTACGAGCAGTACTTC
TRBV13	TRBJ2-1	NA	NA	CASSLTQGSYNEQFF	TGTGCCAGCAGCCTAACACAGGGCTCCTACAATGAGCAGTTCTTC
TRBV5-1	TRBJ2-5	NA	NA	CASSPLRPQETQYF	TGCGCCAGCAGCCCACTAAGGCCCCAAGAGACCCAGTACTTC
TRBV29-1	TRBJ1-2	NA	TRBD1	CSVEGQGVNYGYTF	TGCAGCGTTGAGGGACAGGGTGTTAACTATGGCTACACCTTC
TRBV6-1	TRBJ2-7	NA	NA	CASSAQGYEQYF	TGTGCCAGCAGCGCACAGGGCTACGAGCAGTACTTC
TRBV28	TRBJ2-2	once	NA	CASSLQGFASNTGELFF	TGTGCCAGCAGTTTACAGGGGTTCGCTTCGAACACCGGGGAGCTGTTTTTT
TRBV6-1	TRBJ2-7	NA	NA	CASYEEGVREQYF	TGTGCCAGCTATGAGGAGGGGGTGCGCGAGCAGTACTTC
TRBV5-6	TRBJ2-3	NA	NA	CASSAVKDGTADTQYF	TGTGCCAGCAGCGCGGTGAAGGACGGGACGGCAGATACGCAGTATTTT
TRBV6-1	TRBJ1-2	NA	NA	CASRGPSRSGYTF	TGTGCCAGCAGGGGGCCCTCTCGGAGTGGCTACACCTTC
TRBV27	TRBJ2-3	NA	NA	CASSLSHSSGDTQYF	TGTGCCAGCAGTTTATCTCACTCCTCCGGGGATACGCAGTATTTT
TRBV9	TRBJ1-3	NA	NA	CASSVGTGGGNTIYF	TGTGCCAGCAGCGTAGGTACGGGAGGAGGAAACACCATATATTTT
TRBV28	TRBJ2-2	NA	TRBD1	CASSWGQGRHTGELFF	TGTGCCAGCAGTTGGGGACAGGGCCGACACACCGGGGAGCTGTTTTTT
TRBV11-2	TRBJ2-1	NA	TRBD1	CASILGTGVDEQFF	TGTGCCAGCATCCTCGGGACAGGGGTGGATGAGCAGTTCTTC
TRBV13	TRBJ2-7	NA	NA	CASSLYAYEQYF	TGTGCCAGCAGCTTATACGCCTACGAGCAGTACTTC
TRBV4-2	TRBJ1-2	NA	NA	CASSQEGVGSLHGYTF	TGTGCCAGCAGCCAAGAAGGAGTCGGGAGCCTTCATGGCTACACCTTC
TRBV7-9	TRBJ1-2	NA	TRBD1	CASSFRDRAHLDGYTF	TGTGCCAGCAGCTTCCGGGACAGGGCCCACTTAGATGGCTACACCTTC
TRBV9	TRBJ2-7	NA	NA	CASSEGASYEQYF	TGTGCCAGCAGCGAAGGGGCCTCCTACGAGCAGTACTTC
TRBV9	TRBJ2-2	NA	TRBD2	CASSALAGAAISTGELFF	TGTGCCAGCAGCGCACTAGCGGGGGCCGCGATAAGCACCGGGGAGCTGTTTTTT